The entry below gives a single T cell receptor beta chain sequence along with its context. Its antigen is not known. Alongside a J-beta primer mix, a sample-barcoded 5' primer served in a second PCR lasting roughly 7 to 11 cycles. TCRdb re-analysed the 5' RACE reads in MiXCR, keeping a single row per CDR3 protein. The data show roughly 1.5 million distinct CDR3 sequences, with roughly 43% seen just once and roughly 3.7% held by the top ten. The sample is drawn from a study of blood T cells in healthy people across ages. Points from the study as a whole: Expanded clonotype changes were possibly confounded by unknown donor CMV status.

Germline CDR1 reads MDHEN; CDR2 reads SYDVKM. The V segment lost 1 base and the J segment 4 bases; nucleotides outside the gene matches: 5. The CDR3 loop spans 15 amino acids. The V call is TRBV28, the J call TRBJ2-5, with TRBD2 matching 8 bases. The specimen sequenced was blood. This sequence originates from a woman aged 18-29 years in good health. CDR3: CASSLFGLAGETQYF. The CDR3 DNA follows: TGTGCCAGCAGTTTATTTGGGCTAGCGGGAGAGACCCAGTACTTC. The full variable domain, its missing parts supplied by reference TRBV28 and TRBJ2-5, is DVKVTQSSRYLVKRTGEKVFLECVQDMDHENMFWYRQDPGLGLRLIYFSYDVKMKEKGDIPEGYSVSREKKERFSLILESASTNQTSMYLCASSLFGLAGETQYFGPGTRLLVL.